This TCR beta chain stems from a study of control samples from healthy donors and cancer patients. Profiled with immunoSEQ multiplex PCR; TCRdb holds only in-frame clones, not every one. There are about 69,000 clones in the sample; 84% occur only once, and 2.9% lies in the top ten. The receptor was isolated from a woman aged 50 to 60 with lung cancer. Source material: PBMCs.

The CDR3 region has the DNA TGTGCCAGCAGTTTCAGGGCCAGTCCGAGCTCCTACAATGAGCAGTTCTTC. It is translated as CASSFRASPSSYNEQFF. V gene TRBV27 combines with J gene TRBJ2-1; a weak D match, TRBD1 (5 bases). The CDR3 runs to 17 residues. V gave up 3 bases and J gave up 0 bases, with 15 bases separating them. Germline values: CDR1 MNHEY, CDR2 SMNVEV (reference sequence).